A selection of T cell receptor beta chains follows, all from one sample in a study of T cell repertoires in cytomegalovirus infection. TCRdb analysed the reads with MiXCR anew, one entry per CDR3 protein. The sample holds roughly 800,000 distinct CDR3 sequences, almost 30% seen once. The antigens for these receptors are not known. The specimen was cultured CD8+ T cells from PBMCs, collected from culture after CMV antigen stimulation. These receptors were obtained from a human donor in good health (CMV status not recorded). Some clones in this sample may be carry-over from other donors' samples. The CDR3 runs from the conserved cysteine through the conserved F or W. A D gene is named only where the DNA matches it firmly. The size of a clone is reported for some rows only, either as once, few or many, or as a class for expanded clones.

v_call: TRBV6-1
clone_size: once
d_call: NA
j_call: TRBJ1-5
cdr3_aa: CASSEAAGARGNQPQHF
cdr3_nt: TGTGCCAGCAGTGAAGCGGCGGGGGCGCGTGGCAATCAGCCCCAGCATTTT

v_call: TRBV14
clone_size: NA
d_call: NA
j_call: TRBJ2-7
cdr3_aa: CASSQDGRRYEQYF
cdr3_nt: TGTGCCAGCAGCCAAGATGGCAGGAGATACGAGCAGTACTTC

v_call: TRBV2
clone_size: NA
d_call: NA
j_call: TRBJ2-1
cdr3_aa: CASSEEGESSYNEQFF
cdr3_nt: TGTGCCAGCAGTGAAGAGGGGGAAAGCTCCTACAATGAGCAGTTCTTC

v_call: TRBV15
clone_size: few
d_call: NA
j_call: TRBJ2-3
cdr3_aa: CATSEGTDTQYF
cdr3_nt: TGTGCCACCAGCGAGGGAACAGATACGCAGTATTTT

v_call: TRBV29-1
clone_size: NA
d_call: NA
j_call: TRBJ1-2
cdr3_aa: CSGLFSYGYTF
cdr3_nt: TGCAGCGGTCTCTTTTCCTATGGCTACACCTTC

v_call: TRBV20-1
clone_size: NA
d_call: TRBD2
j_call: TRBJ2-2
cdr3_aa: CSARDYSNTGELFF
cdr3_nt: TGCAGTGCAAGGGACTATTCGAACACCGGGGAGCTGTTTTTT

v_call: TRBV27
clone_size: NA
d_call: NA
j_call: TRBJ2-6
cdr3_aa: CASSPGYGANVLTF
cdr3_nt: TGTGCCAGCAGCCCAGGGTACGGGGCCAACGTCCTGACTTTC

v_call: TRBV6-4
clone_size: NA
d_call: TRBD1
j_call: TRBJ2-7
cdr3_aa: CASSPRGQGKYEQYF
cdr3_nt: TGTGCCAGCAGCCCCCGTGGACAGGGGAAATACGAGCAGTACTTC

v_call: TRBV7-8
clone_size: many
d_call: TRBD2
j_call: TRBJ2-1
cdr3_aa: CASSYKGTSGPRGFF
cdr3_nt: TGTGCCAGCAGCTACAAAGGGACTAGCGGGCCACGGGGGTTCTTC

v_call: TRBV7-6
clone_size: few
d_call: TRBD2
j_call: TRBJ2-3
cdr3_aa: CASSTRGADTQYF
cdr3_nt: TGTGCCAGCAGCACCCGGGGGGCAGATACGCAGTATTTT

v_call: TRBV2
clone_size: few
d_call: TRBD1
j_call: TRBJ2-3
cdr3_aa: CASSEMDRADTQYF
cdr3_nt: TGTGCCAGCAGTGAAATGGACAGGGCCGATACGCAGTATTTT

v_call: TRBV3-1
clone_size: NA
d_call: NA
j_call: TRBJ1-5
cdr3_aa: CASSQDERGGQPQHF
cdr3_nt: TGTGCCAGCAGCCAAGATGAGAGGGGAGGACAGCCCCAGCATTTT

v_call: TRBV7-9
clone_size: NA
d_call: NA
j_call: TRBJ2-3
cdr3_aa: CASSTPDRWGTDTQYF
cdr3_nt: TGTGCCAGCAGCACCCCTGACAGGTGGGGCACAGATACGCAGTATTTT

v_call: TRBV11-1
clone_size: few
d_call: NA
j_call: TRBJ1-1
cdr3_aa: CASSLVNMNTEAFF
cdr3_nt: TGTGCCAGCAGCTTGGTGAACATGAACACTGAAGCTTTCTTT

v_call: TRBV28
clone_size: NA
d_call: TRBD1
j_call: TRBJ2-1
cdr3_aa: CASAGTGGNGEQFF
cdr3_nt: TGTGCCAGCGCCGGGACAGGGGGCAACGGTGAGCAGTTCTTC

v_call: TRBV7-9
clone_size: few
d_call: TRBD1
j_call: TRBJ2-1
cdr3_aa: CATGQGSYNEQFF
cdr3_nt: TGTGCCACCGGACAGGGGTCCTACAATGAGCAGTTCTTC

v_call: TRBV4-1
clone_size: NA
d_call: TRBD2
j_call: TRBJ2-3
cdr3_aa: CASTSGLAESTDTQYF
cdr3_nt: TGCGCCAGCACCTCGGGACTAGCGGAAAGCACAGATACGCAGTATTTT

v_call: TRBV7-9
clone_size: few
d_call: NA
j_call: TRBJ2-5
cdr3_aa: CASSMDTTYQETQYF
cdr3_nt: TGTGCCAGCAGCATGGACACAACGTACCAAGAGACCCAGTACTTC